These T cell receptor beta chains were read from a single sample in a study of regulatory T cells in long-lasting Graves disease. TCRdb used MiXCR to reprocess the multiplex PCR reads, holding one entry per CDR3 protein. This sample has 600,000 to 650,000 distinct CDR3 sequences, with about 16% found just once. These data were also reused for a study on T cells in Graves' hyperthyroidism and ophthalmopathy.

Sequenced here: peripheral blood mononuclear cells (PBMCs), sampled at new diagnosis, from a patient treated with antithyroid drugs. The receptors come from a woman in her twenties or thirties with Graves disease. Both conserved end residues are part of each CDR3. The order of the fields is D gene, V gene, J gene, clone size, CDR3 protein, CDR3 DNA. D genes are given only for firm matches. Where a row states a size, it is once, few, many or the class of an expanded clone; other rows omit it.

d_call: TRBD1
v_call: TRBV11-2
j_call: TRBJ1-5
clone_size: few
cdr3_aa: CASSLQGALDQPQHF
cdr3_nt: TGTGCCAGCAGCTTACAGGGGGCTCTCGATCAGCCCCAGCATTTT

d_call: TRBD2
v_call: TRBV2
j_call: TRBJ2-7
clone_size: many
cdr3_aa: CASTSGATPGF
cdr3_nt: TGTGCCAGCACCAGCGGGGCCACGCCAGGATTC

d_call: NA
v_call: TRBV20-1
j_call: TRBJ2-7
clone_size: NA
cdr3_aa: CSASGRSREQYF
cdr3_nt: TGCAGTGCCTCCGGACGGTCTCGGGAGCAGTACTTC

d_call: NA
v_call: TRBV7-8
j_call: TRBJ1-5
clone_size: many
cdr3_aa: CASSPTSRPQHF
cdr3_nt: TGTGCCAGCAGCCCGACCTCCAGGCCCCAGCATTTT

d_call: NA
v_call: TRBV4-1
j_call: TRBJ2-1
clone_size: few
cdr3_aa: CASSPLSGSGLYNEQFF
cdr3_nt: TGCGCCAGCAGCCCTCTATCAGGCAGCGGACTCTACAATGAGCAGTTCTTC

d_call: NA
v_call: TRBV12-3/TRBV12-4
j_call: TRBJ1-6
clone_size: NA
cdr3_aa: CASTIRGLGYNSPLHF
cdr3_nt: TGTGCCAGCACCATTCGGGGTTTGGGGTATAATTCACCCCTCCACTTT

d_call: NA
v_call: TRBV11-1
j_call: TRBJ2-3
clone_size: many
cdr3_aa: CASSSSLQPDTQYF
cdr3_nt: TGTGCCAGCAGCTCCTCCTTACAGCCAGATACGCAGTATTTT

d_call: NA
v_call: TRBV29-1
j_call: TRBJ1-4
clone_size: NA
cdr3_aa: CSPSSVYPGHSATNEKLFF
cdr3_nt: TGCAGCCCGTCTTCCGTATACCCGGGACACAGTGCAACTAATGAAAAACTGTTTTTT

d_call: NA
v_call: TRBV19
j_call: TRBJ2-2
clone_size: NA
cdr3_aa: CASSIQTVATGELFF
cdr3_nt: TGTGCCAGTAGTATCCAGACGGTAGCCACCGGGGAGCTGTTTTTT

d_call: TRBD1
v_call: TRBV19
j_call: TRBJ1-5
clone_size: NA
cdr3_aa: CASSSGTGGVQPQHF
cdr3_nt: TGTGCCAGTAGTTCCGGGACAGGGGGGGTCCAGCCCCAGCATTTT

d_call: NA
v_call: TRBV5-8
j_call: TRBJ2-2
clone_size: NA
cdr3_aa: CASSPQTGELFF
cdr3_nt: TGTGCCAGCAGCCCTCAAACCGGGGAGCTGTTTTTT

d_call: NA
v_call: TRBV28
j_call: TRBJ2-7
clone_size: many
cdr3_aa: CASSGAYGKQYF
cdr3_nt: TGTGCCAGCAGTGGGGCGTACGGAAAGCAGTACTTC

d_call: NA
v_call: TRBV5-1
j_call: TRBJ2-2
clone_size: many
cdr3_aa: CASSNRDINTGELFF
cdr3_nt: TGCGCCAGCAGCAACCGGGACATAAACACCGGGGAGCTGTTTTTT

d_call: TRBD2
v_call: TRBV15
j_call: TRBJ2-3
clone_size: many
cdr3_aa: CATSRKLTSGPTDTQYF
cdr3_nt: TGTGCCACCAGCAGGAAATTGACTAGCGGGCCCACAGATACGCAGTATTTT

d_call: TRBD1
v_call: TRBV6-1
j_call: TRBJ1-2
clone_size: NA
cdr3_aa: CASRKTGVVDGYTF
cdr3_nt: TGTGCCAGCCGAAAGACAGGGGTGGTCGATGGCTACACCTTC

d_call: NA
v_call: TRBV12-3/TRBV12-4
j_call: TRBJ2-1
clone_size: many
cdr3_aa: CASSKENEQFF
cdr3_nt: TGTGCCAGCAGCAAAGAAAATGAGCAGTTCTTC

d_call: NA
v_call: TRBV6-1
j_call: TRBJ2-7
clone_size: many
cdr3_aa: CASSVSGGTTYEQYF
cdr3_nt: TGTGCCAGCAGTGTCAGCGGAGGGACCACCTACGAGCAGTACTTC

d_call: NA
v_call: TRBV28
j_call: TRBJ2-2
clone_size: few
cdr3_aa: CASSLGTESSGELFF
cdr3_nt: TGTGCCAGCAGTTTGGGGACGGAAAGTTCGGGGGAGCTGTTTTTT

d_call: TRBD2
v_call: TRBV5-4
j_call: TRBJ2-1
clone_size: many
cdr3_aa: CASREGLADYNEQFF
cdr3_nt: TGTGCCAGCAGAGAGGGACTAGCGGACTACAATGAGCAGTTCTTC

d_call: NA
v_call: TRBV19
j_call: TRBJ1-1
clone_size: many
cdr3_aa: CASSPIAGDTEAFF
cdr3_nt: TGTGCCAGTAGTCCTATTGCCGGGGACACTGAAGCTTTCTTT

d_call: NA
v_call: TRBV15
j_call: TRBJ1-4
clone_size: many
cdr3_aa: CATSRGDATNEKLFF
cdr3_nt: TGTGCCACCAGCAGAGGGGATGCAACTAATGAAAAACTGTTTTTT

d_call: NA
v_call: TRBV6-2/TRBV6-3
j_call: TRBJ2-4
clone_size: few
cdr3_aa: CASSYRAGLMAKNIQYF
cdr3_nt: TGTGCCAGCAGTTACAGGGCAGGGTTGATGGCCAAAAACATTCAGTACTTC

d_call: TRBD2
v_call: TRBV6-1
j_call: TRBJ2-5
clone_size: many
cdr3_aa: CASRLLAGGSETQYF
cdr3_nt: TGTGCCAGCAGACTACTAGCGGGAGGGTCAGAGACCCAGTACTTC

d_call: NA
v_call: TRBV5-1
j_call: TRBJ1-5
clone_size: few
cdr3_aa: CASSLGDGYQPQHF
cdr3_nt: TGCGCCAGCAGCTTGGGGGACGGGTATCAGCCCCAGCATTTT

d_call: NA
v_call: TRBV28
j_call: TRBJ1-5
clone_size: NA
cdr3_aa: CALAGGSNQPQHF
cdr3_nt: TGTGCCTTAGCAGGCGGGAGCAATCAGCCCCAGCATTTT

d_call: NA
v_call: TRBV12-3/TRBV12-4
j_call: TRBJ2-7
clone_size: many
cdr3_aa: CASSHFGGGGVYEQYF
cdr3_nt: TGTGCCAGCAGCCACTTCGGGGGAGGGGGGGTCTACGAGCAGTACTTC

d_call: NA
v_call: TRBV9
j_call: TRBJ2-7
clone_size: NA
cdr3_aa: CASSVGRGMTYEQYF
cdr3_nt: TGTGCCAGCAGCGTAGGGCGGGGAATGACCTACGAGCAGTACTTC

d_call: TRBD1
v_call: TRBV5-1
j_call: TRBJ2-1
clone_size: NA
cdr3_aa: CASSLWGQKIDEQFF
cdr3_nt: TGCGCCAGCAGCTTGTGGGGACAGAAAATCGATGAGCAGTTCTTC

d_call: TRBD1
v_call: TRBV28
j_call: TRBJ2-1
clone_size: many
cdr3_aa: CASSPPPGQGAYNEQFF
cdr3_nt: TGTGCCAGCAGTCCCCCCCCGGGACAGGGGGCCTACAATGAGCAGTTCTTC

d_call: TRBD2
v_call: TRBV7-8
j_call: TRBJ2-1
clone_size: NA
cdr3_aa: CASSLDRTSGRAYNEQFF
cdr3_nt: TGTGCCAGCAGCTTGGACCGGACTAGCGGGAGAGCCTACAATGAGCAGTTCTTC

d_call: NA
v_call: TRBV19
j_call: TRBJ2-1
clone_size: NA
cdr3_aa: CASSSPGAEVF
cdr3_nt: TGTGCCAGTAGTAGCCCCGGGGCCGAGGTCTTC

d_call: TRBD2
v_call: TRBV14
j_call: TRBJ2-1
clone_size: few
cdr3_aa: CASSQINGGGPGYNEQFF
cdr3_nt: TGTGCCAGCAGCCAAATTAATGGGGGAGGGCCAGGATACAATGAGCAGTTCTTC

d_call: TRBD2
v_call: TRBV5-8
j_call: TRBJ2-3
clone_size: NA
cdr3_aa: CASSPEALAGVERRTDTQYF
cdr3_nt: TGTGCCAGCAGCCCTGAGGCACTAGCGGGAGTGGAGAGGAGGACAGATACGCAGTATTTT

d_call: NA
v_call: TRBV20-1
j_call: TRBJ1-2
clone_size: NA
cdr3_aa: CSARRTQEGKNGYTF
cdr3_nt: TGCAGTGCTAGGAGGACGCAGGAGGGGAAAAATGGCTACACCTTC

d_call: NA
v_call: TRBV20-1
j_call: TRBJ1-6
clone_size: NA
cdr3_aa: CSARDGSYNSPLHF
cdr3_nt: TGCAGTGCTCGAGACGGTTCCTATAATTCACCCCTCCACTTT

d_call: NA
v_call: TRBV7-3
j_call: TRBJ2-2
clone_size: many
cdr3_aa: CASSLFGGDTGELFF
cdr3_nt: TGTGCCAGCAGCTTATTCGGCGGGGACACCGGGGAGCTGTTTTTT

d_call: NA
v_call: TRBV7-9
j_call: TRBJ2-1
clone_size: many
cdr3_aa: CASSLVAALGGNEQFF
cdr3_nt: TGTGCCAGCAGCTTAGTGGCAGCCCTAGGGGGCAATGAGCAGTTCTTC

d_call: NA
v_call: TRBV19
j_call: TRBJ1-5
clone_size: NA
cdr3_aa: CASRGTLVFNQPQHF
cdr3_nt: TGTGCCAGTAGAGGGACACTAGTTTTCAATCAGCCCCAGCATTTT

d_call: TRBD2
v_call: TRBV7-2
j_call: TRBJ2-7
clone_size: many
cdr3_aa: CASRPSGARYEQYF
cdr3_nt: TGTGCCAGCAGACCTAGCGGGGCGAGGTACGAGCAGTACTTC

d_call: NA
v_call: TRBV24-1
j_call: TRBJ2-5
clone_size: many
cdr3_aa: CATSEARPLEGQYF
cdr3_nt: TGTGCCACCTCAGAAGCGAGACCTCTGGAAGGCCAGTACTTC

d_call: NA
v_call: TRBV15
j_call: TRBJ2-7
clone_size: few
cdr3_aa: CATSVGAGTLHNDYEQYF
cdr3_nt: TGTGCCACCAGCGTCGGGGCAGGGACCCTACACAACGACTACGAGCAGTACTTC

d_call: TRBD1
v_call: TRBV28
j_call: TRBJ2-2
clone_size: NA
cdr3_aa: CASRRDRGLVGELFF
cdr3_nt: TGTGCCAGCAGGCGGGACAGGGGGCTTGTCGGGGAGCTGTTTTTT

d_call: TRBD1
v_call: TRBV20-1
j_call: TRBJ2-2
clone_size: NA
cdr3_aa: CSATRGTATGELFF
cdr3_nt: TGCAGTGCTACCAGAGGGACAGCTACCGGGGAGCTGTTTTTT

d_call: TRBD2
v_call: TRBV7-3
j_call: TRBJ2-1
clone_size: NA
cdr3_aa: CASSPQSGSHYNEQFF
cdr3_nt: TGTGCCAGCAGCCCACAGAGCGGGAGCCACTACAATGAGCAGTTCTTC

d_call: TRBD2
v_call: TRBV2
j_call: TRBJ2-1
clone_size: NA
cdr3_aa: CASSGVPGLAGTSSYNEQFF
cdr3_nt: TGTGCCAGCAGTGGGGTACCGGGACTAGCGGGGACGAGCTCCTACAATGAGCAGTTCTTC

d_call: TRBD1
v_call: TRBV19
j_call: TRBJ1-6
clone_size: once
cdr3_aa: CASSAGQGSNSPLHF
cdr3_nt: TGTGCCAGTAGTGCCGGACAGGGTTCAAATTCACCCCTCCACTTT

d_call: NA
v_call: TRBV18
j_call: TRBJ1-4
clone_size: NA
cdr3_aa: CATSAYGGNEKLFF
cdr3_nt: TGTGCCACCAGCGCATATGGGGGCAATGAAAAACTGTTTTTT

d_call: NA
v_call: TRBV27
j_call: TRBJ2-7
clone_size: many
cdr3_aa: CASMKFEGAHEQYF
cdr3_nt: TGTGCCAGCATGAAGTTTGAAGGGGCCCACGAGCAGTACTTC

d_call: TRBD2
v_call: TRBV20-1
j_call: TRBJ2-3
clone_size: few
cdr3_aa: CSANPAGGSTDTQYF
cdr3_nt: TGCAGTGCTAACCCAGCGGGAGGCTCCACAGATACGCAGTATTTT

d_call: TRBD1
v_call: TRBV10-1
j_call: TRBJ1-5
clone_size: NA
cdr3_aa: CASSPVGLGQGPRNDQPQHF
cdr3_nt: TGCGCCAGCAGTCCGGTCGGACTCGGACAGGGGCCGCGCAATGATCAGCCCCAGCATTTT

d_call: NA
v_call: TRBV27
j_call: TRBJ1-5
clone_size: many
cdr3_aa: CASSSGESSNQPQHF
cdr3_nt: TGTGCCAGCAGTTCAGGGGAATCTAGCAATCAGCCCCAGCATTTT

d_call: NA
v_call: TRBV18
j_call: TRBJ2-5
clone_size: many
cdr3_aa: CASSPPNQETQYF
cdr3_nt: TGTGCCAGCAGCCCCCCCAACCAAGAGACCCAGTACTTC

d_call: NA
v_call: TRBV11-2
j_call: TRBJ2-5
clone_size: many
cdr3_aa: CASSFGSLETQYF
cdr3_nt: TGTGCCAGCAGCTTCGGCTCCCTAGAGACCCAGTACTTC